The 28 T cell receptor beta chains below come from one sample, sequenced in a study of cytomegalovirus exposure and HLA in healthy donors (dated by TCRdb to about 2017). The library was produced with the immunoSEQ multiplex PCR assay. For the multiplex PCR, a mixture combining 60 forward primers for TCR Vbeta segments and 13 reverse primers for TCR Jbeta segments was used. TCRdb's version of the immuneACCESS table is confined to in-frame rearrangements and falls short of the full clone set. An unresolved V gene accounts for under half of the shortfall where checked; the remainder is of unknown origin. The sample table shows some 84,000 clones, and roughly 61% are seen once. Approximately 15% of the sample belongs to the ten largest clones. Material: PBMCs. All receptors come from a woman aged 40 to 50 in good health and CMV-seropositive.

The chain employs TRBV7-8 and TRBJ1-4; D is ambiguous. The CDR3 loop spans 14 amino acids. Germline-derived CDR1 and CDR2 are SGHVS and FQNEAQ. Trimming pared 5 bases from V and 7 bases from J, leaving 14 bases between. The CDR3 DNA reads TGTGCCAGCAGCGAGAGACAAGAGAGTGAAAAACTGTTTTTT. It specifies CASSERQESEKLFF.

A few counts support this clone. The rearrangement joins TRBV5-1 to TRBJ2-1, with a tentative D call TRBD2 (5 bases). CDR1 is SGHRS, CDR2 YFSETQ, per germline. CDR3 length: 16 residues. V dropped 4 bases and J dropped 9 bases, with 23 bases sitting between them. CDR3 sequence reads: CASSTAPGLDWGEQFF. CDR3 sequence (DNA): TGCGCCAGCAGCACGGCCCCCGGACTGGACTGGGGTGAGCAGTTCTTC.

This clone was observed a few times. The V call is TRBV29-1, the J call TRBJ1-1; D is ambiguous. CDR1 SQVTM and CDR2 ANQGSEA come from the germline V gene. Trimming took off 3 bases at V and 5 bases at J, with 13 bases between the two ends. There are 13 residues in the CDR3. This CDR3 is CSVEWRVDTEAFF. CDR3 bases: TGCAGCGTTGAGTGGAGGGTTGATACTGAAGCTTTCTTT.

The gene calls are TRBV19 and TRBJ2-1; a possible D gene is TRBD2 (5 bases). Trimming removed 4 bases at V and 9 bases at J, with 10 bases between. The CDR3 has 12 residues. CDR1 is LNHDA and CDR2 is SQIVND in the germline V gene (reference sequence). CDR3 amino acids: CASSKSGGEQFF. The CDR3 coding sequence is TGTGCCAGTAGTAAAAGCGGAGGTGAGCAGTTCTTC.

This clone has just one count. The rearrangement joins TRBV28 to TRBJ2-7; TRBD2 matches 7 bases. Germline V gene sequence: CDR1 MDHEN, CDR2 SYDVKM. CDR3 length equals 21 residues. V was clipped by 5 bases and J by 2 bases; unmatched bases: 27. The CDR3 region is CASSPLLTSGKPGYRPYEQYF. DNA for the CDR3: TGTGCCAGCAGTCCCCTACTTACAAGCGGGAAGCCCGGCTATCGGCCCTACGAGCAGTACTTC. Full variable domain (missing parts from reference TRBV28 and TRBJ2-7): DVKVTQSSRYLVKRTGEKVFLECVQDMDHENMFWYRQDPGLGLRLIYFSYDVKMKEKGDIPEGYSVSREKKERFSLILESASTNQTSMYLCASSPLLTSGKPGYRPYEQYFGPGTRLTVT.

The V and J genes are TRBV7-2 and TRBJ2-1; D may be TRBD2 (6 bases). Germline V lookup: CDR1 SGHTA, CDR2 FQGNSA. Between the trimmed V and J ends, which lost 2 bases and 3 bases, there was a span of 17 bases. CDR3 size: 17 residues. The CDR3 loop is CASSLSSAGGNYNEQFF. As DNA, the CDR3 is TGTGCCAGCAGCTTAAGTTCGGCCGGAGGGAACTACAATGAGCAGTTCTTC. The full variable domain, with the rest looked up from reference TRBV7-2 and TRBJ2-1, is GAGVSQSPSNKVTEKGKDVELRCDPISGHTALYWYRQSLGQGLEFLIYFQGNSAPDKSGLPSDRFSAERTGGSVSTLTIQRTQQEDSAVYLCASSLSSAGGNYNEQFFGPGTRLTVL.

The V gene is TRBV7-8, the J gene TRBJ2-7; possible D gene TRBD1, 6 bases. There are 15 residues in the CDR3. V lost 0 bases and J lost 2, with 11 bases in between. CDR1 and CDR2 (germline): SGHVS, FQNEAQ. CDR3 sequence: CASSLAPGQTYEQYF. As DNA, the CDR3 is TGTGCCAGCAGCTTAGCCCCGGGACAAACCTACGAGCAGTACTTC.

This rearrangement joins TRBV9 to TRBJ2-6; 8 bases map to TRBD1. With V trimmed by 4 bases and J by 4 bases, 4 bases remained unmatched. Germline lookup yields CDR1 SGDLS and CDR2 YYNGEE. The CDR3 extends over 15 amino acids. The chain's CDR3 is CASSPTGGGANVLTF. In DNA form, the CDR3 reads TGTGCCAGCAGCCCCACAGGGGGAGGGGCCAACGTCCTGACTTTC.

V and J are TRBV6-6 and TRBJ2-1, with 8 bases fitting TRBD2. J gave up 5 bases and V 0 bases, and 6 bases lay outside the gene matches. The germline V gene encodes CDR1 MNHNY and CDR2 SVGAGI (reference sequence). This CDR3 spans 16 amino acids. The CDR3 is CASSYSNLAGNNEQFF. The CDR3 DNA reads TGTGCCAGCAGTTACTCGAACCTAGCGGGCAACAATGAGCAGTTCTTC.

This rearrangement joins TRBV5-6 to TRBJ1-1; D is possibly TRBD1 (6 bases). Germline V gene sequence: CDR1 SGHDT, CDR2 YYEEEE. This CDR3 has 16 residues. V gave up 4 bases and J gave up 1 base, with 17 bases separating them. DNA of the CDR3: TGTGCCAGCAGCCTCCTTTTCCCGGGACAGAACACTGAAGCTTTCTTT. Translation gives CASSLLFPGQNTEAFF.

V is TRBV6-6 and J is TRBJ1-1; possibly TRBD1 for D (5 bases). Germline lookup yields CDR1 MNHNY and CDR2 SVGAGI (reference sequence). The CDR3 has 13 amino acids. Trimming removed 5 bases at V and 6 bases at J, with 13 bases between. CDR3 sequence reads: CASSIIRGAEAFF. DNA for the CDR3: TGTGCCAGCAGTATAATTCGGGGGGCTGAAGCTTTCTTT.

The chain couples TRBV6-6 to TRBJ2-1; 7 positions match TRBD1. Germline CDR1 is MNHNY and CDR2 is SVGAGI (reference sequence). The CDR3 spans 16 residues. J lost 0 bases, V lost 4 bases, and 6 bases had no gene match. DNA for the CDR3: TGTGCCAGCAGTTCAGGACAGGAGGCCTCCTACAATGAGCAGTTCTTC. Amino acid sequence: CASSSGQEASYNEQFF.

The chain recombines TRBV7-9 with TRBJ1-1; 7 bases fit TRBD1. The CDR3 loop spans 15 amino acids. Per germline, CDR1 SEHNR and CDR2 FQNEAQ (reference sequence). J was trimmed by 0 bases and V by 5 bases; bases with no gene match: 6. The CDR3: CASSPGQAMNTEAFF. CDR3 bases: TGTGCCAGCAGCCCAGGACAGGCTATGAACACTGAAGCTTTCTTT.

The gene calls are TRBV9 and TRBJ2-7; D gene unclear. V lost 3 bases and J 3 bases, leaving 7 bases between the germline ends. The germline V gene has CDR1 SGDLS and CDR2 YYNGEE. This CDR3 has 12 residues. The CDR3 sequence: CASSGMSYEQYF. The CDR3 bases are TGTGCCAGCAGCGGAATGAGCTACGAGCAGTACTTC.

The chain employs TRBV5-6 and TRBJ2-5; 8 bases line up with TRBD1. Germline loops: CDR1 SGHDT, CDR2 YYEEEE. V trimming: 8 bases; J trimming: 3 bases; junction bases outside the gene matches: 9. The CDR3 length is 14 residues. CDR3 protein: CARGSGQGKETQYF. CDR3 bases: TGTGCCAGAGGTTCAGGACAGGGTAAAGAGACCCAGTACTTC.

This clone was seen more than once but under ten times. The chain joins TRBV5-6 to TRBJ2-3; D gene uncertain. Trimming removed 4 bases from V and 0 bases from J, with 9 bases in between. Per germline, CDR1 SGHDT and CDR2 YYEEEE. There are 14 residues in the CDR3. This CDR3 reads CASSHQWSTDTQYF. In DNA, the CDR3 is TGTGCCAGCAGCCACCAGTGGAGCACAGATACGCAGTATTTT.

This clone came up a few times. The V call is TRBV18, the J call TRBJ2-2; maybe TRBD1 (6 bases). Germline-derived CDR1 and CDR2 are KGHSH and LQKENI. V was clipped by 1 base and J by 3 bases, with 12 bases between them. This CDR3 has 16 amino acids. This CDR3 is CASSPLYPGDTGELFF. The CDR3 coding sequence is TGTGCCAGCTCACCACTCTATCCAGGGGACACCGGGGAGCTGTTTTTT.

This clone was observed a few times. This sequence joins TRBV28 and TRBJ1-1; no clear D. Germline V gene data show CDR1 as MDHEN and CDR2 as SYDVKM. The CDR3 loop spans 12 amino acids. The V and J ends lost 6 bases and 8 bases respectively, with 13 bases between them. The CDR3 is CASRHGWREAFF. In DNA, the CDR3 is TGTGCCAGCAGGCACGGTTGGAGAGAAGCTTTCTTT.

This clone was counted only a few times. The CDR3 region is CASRLEGGDTQYF. For the CDR3, the DNA is TGTGCCAGTCGCCTGGAGGGGGGGGATACGCAGTATTTT. The chain couples TRBV19 to TRBJ2-3; D is possibly TRBD2 (7 bases). Germline V gene lookup returns CDR1 LNHDA and CDR2 SQIVND (reference sequence). V lost 8 bases, J lost 6 bases, and 15 bases lay in between. CDR3 length: 13 residues.

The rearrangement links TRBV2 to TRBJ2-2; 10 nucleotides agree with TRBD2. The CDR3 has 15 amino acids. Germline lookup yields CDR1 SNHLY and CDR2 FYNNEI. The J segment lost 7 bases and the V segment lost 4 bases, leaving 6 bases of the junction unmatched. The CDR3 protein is CASSVGLAAGGELFF. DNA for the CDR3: TGTGCCAGCAGTGTTGGACTAGCGGCCGGCGGGGAGCTGTTTTTT.

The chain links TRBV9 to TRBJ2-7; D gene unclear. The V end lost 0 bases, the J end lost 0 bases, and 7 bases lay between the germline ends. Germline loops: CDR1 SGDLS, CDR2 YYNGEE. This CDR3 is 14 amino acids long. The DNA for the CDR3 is TGTGCCAGCAGCGTAGATCCCAGCTCCTACGAGCAGTACTTC. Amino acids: CASSVDPSSYEQYF.

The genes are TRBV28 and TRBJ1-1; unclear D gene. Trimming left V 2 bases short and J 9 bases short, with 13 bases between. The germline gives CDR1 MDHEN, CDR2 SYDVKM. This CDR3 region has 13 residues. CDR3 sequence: CASSLPLGGQAFF. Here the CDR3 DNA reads TGTGCCAGCAGTTTACCCCTTGGAGGCCAAGCTTTCTTT.

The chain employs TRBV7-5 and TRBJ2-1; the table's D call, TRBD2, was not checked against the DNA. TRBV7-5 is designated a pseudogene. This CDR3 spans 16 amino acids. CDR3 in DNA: TGTGTCAGAAGCTTAGAGTCCGAGCGGGAAGTCTATGAGCAGTTCTTC. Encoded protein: CVRSLESEREVYEQFF.

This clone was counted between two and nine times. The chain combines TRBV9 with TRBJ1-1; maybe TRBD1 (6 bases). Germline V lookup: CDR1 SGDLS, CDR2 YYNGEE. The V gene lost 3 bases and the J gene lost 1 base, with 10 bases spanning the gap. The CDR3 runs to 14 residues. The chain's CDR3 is CASSAWDKNTEAFF. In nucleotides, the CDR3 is TGTGCCAGCAGCGCCTGGGACAAGAACACTGAAGCTTTCTTT.

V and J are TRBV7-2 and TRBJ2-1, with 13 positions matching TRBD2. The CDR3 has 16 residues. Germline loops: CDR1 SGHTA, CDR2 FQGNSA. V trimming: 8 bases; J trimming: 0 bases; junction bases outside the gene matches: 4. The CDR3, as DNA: TGTGCCAGCGGAAGGACTAGCGGGAGCTCCTACAATGAGCAGTTCTTC. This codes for CASGRTSGSSYNEQFF.

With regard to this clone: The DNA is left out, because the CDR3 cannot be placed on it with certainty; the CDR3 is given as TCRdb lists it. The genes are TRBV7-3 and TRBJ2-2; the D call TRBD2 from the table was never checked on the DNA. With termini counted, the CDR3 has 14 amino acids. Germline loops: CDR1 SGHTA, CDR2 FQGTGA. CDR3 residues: CASSFARRAGELFF.

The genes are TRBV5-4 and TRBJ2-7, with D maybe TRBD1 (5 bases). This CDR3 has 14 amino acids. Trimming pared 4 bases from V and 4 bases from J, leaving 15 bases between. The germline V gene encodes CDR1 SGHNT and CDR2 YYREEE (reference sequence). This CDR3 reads CASSPGRDEYEQYF. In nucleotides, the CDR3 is TGTGCCAGCAGCCCTGGCAGGGATGAGTACGAGCAGTACTTC.

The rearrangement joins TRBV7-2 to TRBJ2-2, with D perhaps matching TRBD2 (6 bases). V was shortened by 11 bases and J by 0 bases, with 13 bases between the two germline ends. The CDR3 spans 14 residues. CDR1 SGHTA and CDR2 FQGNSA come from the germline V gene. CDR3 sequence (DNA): TGTGCCTGTAGCGGACCAGCGAACACCGGGGAGCTGTTTTTT. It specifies CACSGPANTGELFF.